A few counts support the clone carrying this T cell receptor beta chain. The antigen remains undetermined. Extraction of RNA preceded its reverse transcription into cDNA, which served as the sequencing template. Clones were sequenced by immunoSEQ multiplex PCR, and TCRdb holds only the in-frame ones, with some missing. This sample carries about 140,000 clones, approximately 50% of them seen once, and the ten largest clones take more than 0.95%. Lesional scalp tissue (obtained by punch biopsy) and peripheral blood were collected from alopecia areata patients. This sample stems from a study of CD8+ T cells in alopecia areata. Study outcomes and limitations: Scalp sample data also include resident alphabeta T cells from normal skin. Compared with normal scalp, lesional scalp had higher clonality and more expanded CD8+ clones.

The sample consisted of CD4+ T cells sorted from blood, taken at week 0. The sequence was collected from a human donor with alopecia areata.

CDR3 protein: CAWSGLYYNEQFF. The CDR3, as DNA: TGTGCCTGGAGTGGACTGTACTACAATGAGCAGTTCTTC. This sequence joins TRBV30 and TRBJ2-1; D remains ambiguous. The CDR3 length is 13 residues. The V gene lost 1 base and the J gene lost 3 bases, with 7 bases spanning the gap. CDR1 GTSNPN and CDR2 SVGIG come from the germline V gene (reference sequence).